This T cell receptor beta chain was retrieved from a study of blood T cell repertoires in COVID-19. The germline V gene encodes CDR1 MGHRA and CDR2 YSYEKL. CDR3 length equals 16 residues. The V gene end was trimmed by 4 bases and the J gene end by 8 bases; junction bases not matched to a gene: 12. This clone was found a few times. Per the original methods: Amplified reference gene primers provided the basis for estimating nucleated cell counts. This table comes from immunoSEQ multiplex PCR, and its TCRdb copy is limited to in-frame clones, with some not included. D and trimming come from the DNA, and the V and J calls and clone size come from that table. The sample lists approximately 110,000 clones, about 85% occurring once.

This chain joins TRBV4-1 and TRBJ2-3; 10 bases agree with TRBD2. The source material was peripheral blood. This TCR came from a woman aged 80 or over with COVID-19, enrolled during active disease. The CDR3 sequence: CASSPPTGTSVGTQYF. The DNA for the CDR3 is TGCGCCAGCAGCCCTCCTACCGGGACTAGCGTCGGTACGCAGTATTTT.